Following are 20 T cell receptor beta chains from one sample sequenced in a study of T cells in Graves' hyperthyroidism and ophthalmopathy. There were TCR beta CDR3 regions amplified from RNA transcripts. The HTBI primer set was used in a first-round RT-PCR of the TCR CDR3. Each CDR3 protein is one row after TCRdb ran MiXCR on the multiplex PCR reads. The data contain fewer than 700,000 distinct CDR3 sequences, 16% of them singletons. Sequenced material: blood. The source of these receptors is a woman in her thirties with Graves' hyperthyroidism.

To note about this clonotype: A read error is possible here, since a much larger clone lies one base away. The V call is TRBV2, the J call TRBJ2-5; D remains ambiguous. Trimming left V 4 bases short and J 5 bases short, with 8 bases between. The CDR3 runs to 12 residues. Germline V CDR1 and CDR2: SNHLY, FYNNEI. CDR3 protein: CASSAMGETQYF. The CDR3 region has the DNA TGTGCCAGCAGTGCCATGGGGGAGACCCAGTACTTC.

This clonotype was found many times. The chain links TRBV7-3 to TRBJ2-7, with a tentative D call TRBD1 (7 bases). The CDR3 spans 14 residues. Per the germline V gene, CDR1 is SGHTA and CDR2 is FQGTGA. V was cut by 0 bases and J by 6 bases, with 12 bases left in between. CDR3 DNA sequence: TGTGCCAGCAGCTTAACCAGGGGGGCTCTCGAGCAGTACTTC. As protein: CASSLTRGALEQYF.

This clonotype was detected many times. CDR3 bases: TGTGCCAGCAGTTGGATGCCGGGACAGGGATTCGCAAGTCTGAACACTGAAGCTTTCTTT. Translation gives CASSWMPGQGFASLNTEAFF. This chain links TRBV6-1 with TRBJ1-1, with 9 bases matching TRBD1. Germline V lookup: CDR1 MNHNS, CDR2 SASEGT. The CDR3 covers 20 residues. The J segment lost 0 bases and the V segment lost 5 bases, leaving 19 bases of the junction unmatched.

There are many counts of this clonotype. The V and J genes are TRBV27 and TRBJ2-3; D not resolved. V lost 0 bases, J lost 2 bases, and 12 bases lay in between. Germline values: CDR1 MNHEY, CDR2 SMNVEV (reference sequence). The CDR3 contains 16 residues. The CDR3 DNA reads as TGTGCCAGCAGTTTATCCTCTGGGCCCTTCACAGATACGCAGTATTTT. Translating gives CASSLSSGPFTDTQYF.

This clonotype appeared a single time. A much larger clone differs by one base, so this may be a read error. No conserved phenylalanine or tryptophan ends this CDR3, so it is likely a read error. This chain links TRBV7-2 with TRBJ2-5; D is uncertain. This CDR3 region has 12 residues. Trimming removed 5 bases at V and 5 bases at J, with 9 bases between. Germline CDR1 reads SGHTA; CDR2 reads FQGNSA. CDR3 in DNA: TGTGCCAGCAGCCCACAGTCCGAGACCCAGTACCTC. Its protein is CASSPQSETQYL.

This clonotype has ten or more counts. CDR3 nucleotide sequence: TGTGCCAGCAGTTCAATCGGCGGAGTTTTAGCCAAAAACATTCAGTACTTC. Its translation: CASSSIGGVLAKNIQYF. This chain joins TRBV28 and TRBJ2-4; D is unclear. The V end was cut by 4 bases, the J end by 0 bases, with 16 bases between. Germline values: CDR1 MDHEN, CDR2 SYDVKM. The CDR3 spans 17 residues.

This clonotype has a count of ten or more. The rearrangement joins TRBV3-1 to TRBJ2-3; 10 bases match TRBD2. CDR1 is LGHDT and CDR2 is YNNKEL in the germline V gene (reference sequence). The CDR3 contains 15 residues. Trimming removed 0 bases from V and 9 bases from J; junction bases left unmatched: 6. The CDR3 protein is CASSQERAGGLTQYF. CDR3 coding DNA: TGTGCCAGCAGCCAAGAGAGAGCGGGAGGGCTAACGCAGTATTTT.

Of note for this clonotype: A read error may explain this, as a much larger clone is one base away. The chain employs TRBV6-2 or TRBV6-3 and TRBJ2-5; D unresolved. This CDR3 spans 16 amino acids. Germline V gives CDR1 MNHEY, CDR2 SVGEGT. V lost 9 bases to trimming and J lost 8 bases, with 28 bases between them. DNA for the CDR3: TGTGCCAGTCGGCAAGGATGGGCGCGTCGTGAGTTAACCCAGTACTTC. As protein: CASRQGWARRELTQYF.

This clonotype came up a few times. The chain links TRBV19 to TRBJ2-1, with a tentative D call TRBD1 (6 bases). Between the trimmed V and J ends, which lost 8 bases and 0 bases, there was a span of 14 bases. This CDR3 has 15 amino acids. CDR1 and CDR2 from the germline V gene are LNHDA and SQIVND (reference sequence). CDR3 in amino acids: CASSYRVSSYNEQFF. The DNA of the CDR3 is TGTGCCAGTTCCTACAGGGTGAGCTCCTACAATGAGCAGTTCTTC.

This chain links TRBV5-1 with TRBJ1-1, with a possible D match to TRBD1 (6 bases). Trimming removed 4 bases from V and 4 bases from J, with 14 bases in between. Germline loops: CDR1 SGHRS, CDR2 YFSETQ. This CDR3 has 14 amino acids. The DNA of the CDR3 is TGCGCCAGCAGCACAGGGCGTAGTAGCACTGAAGCTTTCTTT. Translation: CASSTGRSSTEAFF.

This clonotype was recorded many times. The CDR3 DNA is TGCAGTGCTAGAGCGGCTAGCGGGAGCTACGAGCAGTACTTC. Protein: CSARAASGSYEQYF. The chain joins TRBV20-1 to TRBJ2-7; 10 nucleotides align to TRBD2. The CDR3 is made up of 14 amino acids. Germline trimming cut 1 base from V and 3 bases from J; bases unmatched to any gene: 3. Germline V CDR1 and CDR2: DFQATT, SNEGSKA (reference sequence).

There are many counts of this clonotype. The chain joins TRBV7-2 to TRBJ1-1; unclear D gene. CDR1 is SGHTA and CDR2 is FQGNSA in the germline V gene. The V and J ends lost 2 bases and 5 bases respectively, with 12 bases between them. CDR3 length: 14 residues. The CDR3, as DNA: TGTGCCAGCAGCTTAAGAAGGGTTGGTACTGAAGCTTTCTTT. Protein: CASSLRRVGTEAFF.

The rearrangement uses TRBV20-1 and TRBJ2-5, with 8 positions matching TRBD1. Germline values: CDR1 DFQATT, CDR2 SNEGSKA (reference sequence). CDR3 length equals 13 residues. V lost 3 bases to trimming and J lost 3 bases; unmatched junction nucleotides: 3. The CDR3, as DNA: TGCAGTGCTAGCAGGGGGCACGAAGAGACCCAGTACTTC. Translation: CSASRGHEETQYF.

Ten or more counts support this clonotype. This sequence joins TRBV24-1 and TRBJ2-7; D unresolved. Germline assignment: CDR1 KGHDR and CDR2 SFDVKD. CDR3 size: 13 residues. The germline V and J ends were trimmed by 2 bases and 2 bases, with 6 bases remaining between them. The CDR3: CATSDWRAYEQYF. DNA for the CDR3: TGTGCCACCAGTGATTGGCGAGCCTACGAGCAGTACTTC.

The sample holds a few counts of this clonotype. The genes are TRBV24-1 and TRBJ2-3; 8 bases agree with TRBD1. Germline values: CDR1 KGHDR, CDR2 SFDVKD. The V gene end was trimmed by 1 base and the J gene end by 2 bases; junction bases not matched to a gene: 4. CDR3 length equals 16 residues. DNA of the CDR3: TGTGCCACCAGTGATTTTCGGACAGGGAACACAGATACGCAGTATTTT. Amino acid sequence: CATSDFRTGNTDTQYF.

As to this clonotype: A single base separates this from a much larger clone, so it may be a read error. The chain combines TRBV3-1 with TRBJ2-2; a weak D match, TRBD2 (6 bases). CDR1 and CDR2 (germline): LGHDT, YNNKEL (reference sequence). Trimming removed 6 bases from V and 8 bases from J, with 13 bases in between. The CDR3 has 13 residues. The CDR3 reads CASRQLARGELFF. The DNA for the CDR3 is TGTGCCAGCAGGCAACTAGCCAGGGGGGAGCTGTTTTTT.

This clonotype was counted ten times or more. The chain links TRBV2 to TRBJ2-1; TRBD2 might be the D (5 bases). In germline, CDR1 is SNHLY, CDR2 FYNNEI. This CDR3 comprises 12 residues. Trimming shortened V by 6 bases and J by 12 bases, and 15 bases separated the two germline ends. CDR3 coding DNA: TGTGCCAGCAGCGTCCATGAGGGATGGCAGTTCTTC. It codes for CASSVHEGWQFF.

In this sample, this clonotype turned up many times. The chain employs TRBV12-3 or TRBV12-4 and TRBJ2-5; 12 nucleotides line up with TRBD2. The CDR3 has 16 residues. V dropped 6 bases and J dropped 1; count of bases not matched to a gene: 6. This CDR3 reads CASRLTSGRPQETQYF. CDR3 in DNA: TGTGCCAGCAGATTGACTAGCGGGAGACCCCAAGAGACCCAGTACTTC.

This clonotype was counted at least ten times. The chain carries TRBV28 and TRBJ1-5; 8 nucleotides align to TRBD1. This CDR3 has 16 amino acids. J was trimmed by 4 bases and V by 6 bases; bases with no gene match: 11. Germline CDR1 MDHEN, CDR2 SYDVKM. DNA for the CDR3: TGTGCCAGCAGAGCTCAAGGACAGGGAGGTAATCAGCCCCAGCATTTT. Translation gives CASRAQGQGGNQPQHF.

Many counts were recorded for this clonotype. V and J are TRBV28 and TRBJ1-1; D is perhaps TRBD1 (6 bases). V was clipped by 2 bases and J by 8 bases, with 15 bases between them. Looked up from germline, CDR1 is MDHEN and CDR2 is SYDVKM. The CDR3 is 14 amino acids. This CDR3 reads CASSLGSGEGEAFF. CDR3 nucleotides: TGTGCCAGCAGTTTAGGATCAGGGGAGGGCGAAGCTTTCTTT.